This T cell receptor (beta chain) was recovered during a study of early T cells in non-severe SARS-CoV-2 infection. Turning to the study itself: Unpaired chains resulted from sequencing bulk RNA of unsorted whole blood. General observations from the study: Private and CD4 specificities were missed by VDJdb matching, which favored anti-spike CD8 responses.

Individual cDNA molecules carried attached unique molecular identifiers. TCRdb ran MiXCR on the 5' RACE reads and lists one entry per CDR3 protein. The profile shows more than 55,000 distinct CDR3 sequences, approximately 13% of them singletons. On this clonotype itself: Its antigen remains unidentified.

Trimming cost V 11 bases and J 0 bases, with 11 bases left between them. The length of the CDR3 is 13 residues. CDR1 MNHEY and CDR2 SMNVEV come from the germline V gene (reference sequence). The TCR sequence derives from an adult who was a healthcare worker with PCR-confirmed SARS-CoV-2 infection or an uninfected control (not recorded which). V usage is TRBV27 and J usage is TRBJ1-3, with D maybe TRBD1 (5 bases). The sequences come from whole blood, collected at baseline. The chain's CDR3 is CAVRDLSGNTIYF. CDR3 coding DNA: TGTGCCGTGCGGGACCTCTCTGGAAACACCATATATTTT.